Following are 26 T cell receptor beta chains from one sample sequenced in a study of OX40 agonist ivuxolimab in advanced cancers. The assay was immunoSEQ multiplex PCR, and TCRdb's table has in-frame clones only and misses some. The sample lists approximately 53,000 clones, around 93% seen once, with about 25% in the top ten. Sequences were derived from CD4+ or CD8+ T cells sorted from blood, sampled in a trial of the OX40 agonist ivuxolimab. These receptor sequences come from an adult with an advanced solid tumor such as melanoma, head and neck, liver or kidney cancer.

This clone is classed as medium-sized. The chain carries TRBV5-4 and TRBJ2-1; 8 bases align to TRBD2. CDR3 length: 15 residues. Germline V lookup: CDR1 SGHNT, CDR2 YYREEE (reference sequence). V was clipped by 2 bases and J by 7 bases; unmatched bases: 8. The CDR3 region is CASSFPQAGVNEQFF. The DNA of the CDR3 is TGTGCCAGCAGCTTCCCTCAAGCGGGAGTAAATGAGCAGTTCTTC.

The V gene is TRBV7-9, the J gene TRBJ2-5; possible D gene TRBD2, 6 bases. V was cut by 3 bases and J by 3 bases, with 17 bases left in between. Germline V gives CDR1 SEHNR, CDR2 FQNEAQ (reference sequence). The CDR3 has 16 amino acids. The CDR3 here is CASSFFGLTGKETQYF. CDR3 coding DNA: TGTGCCAGCAGCTTTTTCGGACTAACTGGGAAAGAGACCCAGTACTTC.

This chain connects TRBV27 to TRBJ1-2; no firm D call. Germline V gene lookup returns CDR1 MNHEY and CDR2 SMNVEV (reference sequence). The CDR3 runs 13 residues. V gave up 3 bases and J gave up 5 bases, with 10 bases separating them. CDR3 sequence reads: CASSFGIMYGYTF. For the CDR3, the DNA is TGTGCCAGCAGTTTCGGTATTATGTATGGCTACACCTTC.

As DNA, the CDR3 is TGTGCCAGCAGTTCACTAGCGTCCTACGAGCAGTACTTC. Its translation is CASSSLASYEQYF. This chain links TRBV6-5 with TRBJ2-7; the match to TRBD2 covers 7 bases. Germline CDR1 and CDR2: MNHEY and SVGAGI. J gave up 1 base and V 4 bases, and 1 base lay outside the gene matches. The CDR3 is 13 amino acids.

CDR3 DNA sequence: TGTGCCAGCAGCCTACCCCCGCAGGGGATAATCTACGAGCAGTACTTC. Translation gives CASSLPPQGIIYEQYF. The genes are TRBV11-2 and TRBJ2-7; a weak D match, TRBD1 (6 bases). The CDR3 spans 16 residues. CDR1 is SGHAT and CDR2 is FQNNGV in the germline V gene. V lost 5 bases to trimming and J lost 3 bases, with 20 bases between them.

A remark on this clone: The junction departs from germline at one end; a sequencing error may be responsible. V usage is TRBV25-1 and J usage is TRBJ1-4; 10 bases fit TRBD1. This CDR3 region has 12 residues. Germline V CDR1 and CDR2: MGHDK, SYGVNS. The CDR3 loop is CASSESRDRGIF. The CDR3 DNA reads as TGTGCCAGCAGTGAATCCCGGGACAGGGGAATTTTT.

The table lists this clone with a count of one. V gene TRBV7-9 combines with J gene TRBJ2-7; D is possibly TRBD1 or TRBD2 (7 bases each). Germline lookup yields CDR1 SEHNR and CDR2 FQNEAQ (reference sequence). Deletions cut 5 bases from V and 2 bases from J, with 13 bases between. The CDR3 has 14 residues. CDR3 coding DNA: TGTGCCAGCAGCCTCCCAGGGGGGGCCTACGAGCAGTACTTC. This codes for CASSLPGGAYEQYF.

The chain recombines TRBV19 with TRBJ2-2; the D is unclear. V lost 4 bases and J lost 3, with 12 bases in between. This CDR3 has 15 residues. Germline V CDR1 and CDR2: LNHDA, SQIVND (reference sequence). The CDR3 here is CASSNTRPYTGELFF. DNA for the CDR3: TGTGCCAGTAGTAACACCAGGCCCTACACCGGGGAGCTGTTTTTT.

The chain couples TRBV11-2 to TRBJ1-1; weak D call: TRBD1 (5 bases). This CDR3 contains 11 residues. V was pared by 3 bases and J by 6 bases, with 5 bases between. The germline V gene encodes CDR1 SGHAT and CDR2 FQNNGV. The CDR3 coding sequence is TGTGCCAGCAGCTTGACAGCTGAAGCTTTCTTT. Its protein is CASSLTAEAFF.

The chain carries TRBV4-2 and TRBJ1-1, with D hard to call. The CDR3 is made up of 13 amino acids. Germline V gives CDR1 LGHNA, CDR2 YNFKEQ. V was pared by 6 bases and J by 1 base, with 9 bases between. The CDR3 spells CASSPSGNTEAFF. In nucleotides, the CDR3 is TGTGCCAGCAGTCCTAGTGGGAACACTGAAGCTTTCTTT.

The rearrangement uses TRBV27 and TRBJ2-2, with D hard to call. The ends were cut back, 4 bases at V and 1 base at J, with 16 bases in the middle. Per germline, CDR1 MNHEY and CDR2 SMNVEV (reference sequence). The CDR3 is 17 amino acids. This CDR3 is CASSSLDPRGNTGELFF. The CDR3 nucleotides read TGTGCCAGCAGTTCCCTGGACCCTAGAGGGAACACCGGGGAGCTGTTTTTT.

This chain links TRBV30 with TRBJ1-2; the D is unclear. This CDR3 has 11 amino acids. V lost 2 bases and J 6 bases, leaving 7 bases between the germline ends. Germline V gene lookup returns CDR1 GTSNPN and CDR2 SVGIG (reference sequence). The CDR3 coding sequence is TGTGCCTGGAGTCTCTGGGATGGCTACACCTTC. This sequence encodes CAWSLWDGYTF.

This clone was recorded once. This rearrangement joins TRBV25-1 to TRBJ2-7; D might be TRBD1 (6 bases). The germline gives CDR1 MGHDK, CDR2 SYGVNS. The CDR3 totals 12 residues. V lost 4 bases, J lost 3 bases, and 7 bases lay in between. The CDR3 protein is CASSAQGYEQYF. CDR3 in DNA: TGTGCCAGCAGTGCACAGGGCTACGAGCAGTACTTC.

V is TRBV11-2 and J is TRBJ2-7; the D is unclear. Germline V gene data show CDR1 as SGHAT and CDR2 as FQNNGV. Trimming shortened V by 2 bases and J by 0 bases, and 11 bases separated the two germline ends. CDR3 length equals 15 residues. This CDR3 is CASSLTTGFSYEQYF. CDR3 DNA: TGTGCCAGCAGCTTAACCACCGGGTTCTCCTACGAGCAGTACTTC.

This chain joins TRBV5-6 and TRBJ2-4, with 10 positions matching TRBD1. After removal of 0 bases from V and 7 bases from J, the junction contained 10 bases not matched to a gene. CDR1 and CDR2 from the germline V gene are SGHDT and YYEEEE. The CDR3 is 17 amino acids. The CDR3 DNA reads TGTGCCAGCAGCTTGGCCGTTCTGACAGGGGGCGCGAACATTCAGTACTTC. Protein: CASSLAVLTGGANIQYF. The full variable domain, rest sourced from reference TRBV5-6 and TRBJ2-4, is DAGVTQSPTHLIKTRGQQVTLRCSPKSGHDTVSWYQQALGQGPQFIFQYYEEEERQRGNFPDRFSGHQFPNYSSELNVNALLLGDSALYLCASSLAVLTGGANIQYFGAGTRLSVL.

The gene calls are TRBV29-1 and TRBJ1-2; 7 bases map to TRBD1. The CDR3 spans 13 residues. With V trimmed by 4 bases and J by 0 bases, 2 bases remained unmatched. In germline, CDR1 is SQVTM, CDR2 ANQGSEA. The CDR3 sequence: CSVGTGANYGYTF. The DNA of the CDR3 is TGCAGCGTTGGGACAGGCGCTAACTATGGCTACACCTTC.

The rearrangement links TRBV7-6 to TRBJ2-5, with D possibly being TRBD1 (5 bases). Trimming removed 5 bases from V and 4 bases from J, with 17 bases in between. Germline CDR1 and CDR2: SGHVS and FNYEAQ. The CDR3 is made up of 15 amino acids. In DNA form, the CDR3 reads TGTGCCAGCAGCATAGGGGCAGTCGTTGGAGAGACCCAGTACTTC. Its translation: CASSIGAVVGETQYF. Drawing the rest from reference TRBV7-6 and TRBJ2-5, the complete variable domain is GAGVSQSPRYKVTKRGQDVALRCDPISGHVSLYWYRQALGQGPEFLTYFNYEAQQDKSGLPNDRFSAERPEGSISTLTIQRTEQRDSAMYRCASSIGAVVGETQYFGPGTRLLVL.

This chain links TRBV28 with TRBJ2-1; tentative D call: TRBD2 (7 bases). CDR3 length equals 16 residues. Germline V CDR1 and CDR2: MDHEN, SYDVKM. V was trimmed by 6 bases and J by 6 bases, leaving 21 bases between them. CDR3 sequence: CASRPAYREGPNEQFF. CDR3 bases: TGTGCCAGCAGGCCTGCTTACAGGGAGGGACCCAATGAGCAGTTCTTC.

The V and J genes are TRBV25-1 and TRBJ2-1; no clear D. V was shortened by 1 base and J by 9 bases, with 10 bases between the two germline ends. The germline CDR1 and CDR2 sequences are MGHDK and SYGVNS. The CDR3 is 13 amino acids. The CDR3 loop is CASSESLIREQFF. CDR3 nucleotides: TGTGCCAGCAGTGAATCCCTTATTCGTGAGCAGTTCTTC.

This sequence joins TRBV7-2 and TRBJ1-1; weak D call: TRBD1 (6 bases). Per the germline V gene, CDR1 is SGHTA and CDR2 is FQGNSA. The ends were cut back, 3 bases at V and 1 base at J, with 9 bases in the middle. The CDR3 runs 14 residues. This CDR3 is CASSLWGANTEAFF. Written as DNA, the CDR3 is TGTGCCAGCAGCTTGTGGGGGGCGAACACTGAAGCTTTCTTT.

The chain employs TRBV4-1 and TRBJ2-3; D possibly corresponds to TRBD1 (5 bases). Germline assignment: CDR1 MGHRA and CDR2 YSYEKL. The CDR3 has 14 amino acids. V lost 1 base to trimming and J lost 1 base, with 6 bases between them. CDR3 sequence: CASSQVQGTDTQYF. Here the CDR3 DNA reads TGCGCCAGCAGCCAAGTACAGGGCACAGATACGCAGTATTTT.

This clone has a single count. The chain carries TRBV10-3 and TRBJ2-7; possibly TRBD1 for D (5 bases). CDR3 length: 12 residues. The germline V and J ends were trimmed by 10 bases and 0 bases, with 10 bases remaining between them. In germline, CDR1 is ENHRY, CDR2 SYGVKD. In nucleotides, the CDR3 is TGTGCCACCAGGGATCCCTCCTACGAGCAGTACTTC. Translation: CATRDPSYEQYF.

This clone has a single count. The chain couples TRBV9 to TRBJ2-7; D possibly matches TRBD1 or TRBD2 (6 bases each). V lost 1 base and J lost 5, with 13 bases in between. Germline V gene data show CDR1 as SGDLS and CDR2 as YYNGEE. This CDR3 spans 14 amino acids. CDR3 bases: TGTGCCAGCAGCGTAACGGGGGCTGAGGACGAGCAGTACTTC. This sequence encodes CASSVTGAEDEQYF.

This sequence joins TRBV4-2 and TRBJ2-7; no clear D. V was cut by 0 bases and J by 6 bases, with 15 bases left in between. Germline CDR1 is LGHNA and CDR2 is YNFKEQ. The CDR3 has 15 residues. The CDR3 sequence is CASSQERGGPSEQYF. The CDR3 DNA is TGTGCCAGCAGCCAAGAGCGTGGTGGACCCAGCGAGCAGTACTTC.

To note about this clone: The junction does not match germline at one end; this may be a read error. V usage is TRBV13 and J usage is TRBJ1-1; D ambiguous. CDR1 is PRHDT, CDR2 FYEKMQ, per germline (reference sequence). CDR3 length: 11 amino acids. CDR3 in amino acids: CASSINTEAFF. The CDR3, as DNA: TGTGCCAGCAGCATAAACACAGAAGCTTTCTTT.

The chain carries TRBV11-3 and TRBJ2-3; D possibly corresponds to TRBD1 (6 bases). The CDR3 length is 14 residues. CDR1 and CDR2 from the germline V gene are SGHNT and YENEEA. Trimming left V 4 bases short and J 0 bases short, with 8 bases between. The CDR3: CASSSGQSTDTQYF. The CDR3 region has the DNA TGTGCCAGCAGCTCCGGACAGAGCACAGATACGCAGTATTTT.